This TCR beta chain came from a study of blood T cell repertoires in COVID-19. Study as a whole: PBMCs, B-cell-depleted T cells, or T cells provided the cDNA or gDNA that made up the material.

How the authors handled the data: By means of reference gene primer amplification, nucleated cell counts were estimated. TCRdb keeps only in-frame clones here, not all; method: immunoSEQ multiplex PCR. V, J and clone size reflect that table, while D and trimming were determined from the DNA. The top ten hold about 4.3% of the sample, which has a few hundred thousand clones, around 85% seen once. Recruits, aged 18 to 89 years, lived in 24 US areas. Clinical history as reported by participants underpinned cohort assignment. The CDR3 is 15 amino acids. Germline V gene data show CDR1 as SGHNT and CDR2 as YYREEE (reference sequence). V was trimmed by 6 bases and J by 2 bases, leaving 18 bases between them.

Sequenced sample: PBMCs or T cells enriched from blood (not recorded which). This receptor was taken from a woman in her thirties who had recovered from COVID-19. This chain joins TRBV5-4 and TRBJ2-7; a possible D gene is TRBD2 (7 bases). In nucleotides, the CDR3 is TGTGCCAGCAACTGGATGGGGGGGCCGACCTACGAGCAGTACTTC. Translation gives CASNWMGGPTYEQYF.